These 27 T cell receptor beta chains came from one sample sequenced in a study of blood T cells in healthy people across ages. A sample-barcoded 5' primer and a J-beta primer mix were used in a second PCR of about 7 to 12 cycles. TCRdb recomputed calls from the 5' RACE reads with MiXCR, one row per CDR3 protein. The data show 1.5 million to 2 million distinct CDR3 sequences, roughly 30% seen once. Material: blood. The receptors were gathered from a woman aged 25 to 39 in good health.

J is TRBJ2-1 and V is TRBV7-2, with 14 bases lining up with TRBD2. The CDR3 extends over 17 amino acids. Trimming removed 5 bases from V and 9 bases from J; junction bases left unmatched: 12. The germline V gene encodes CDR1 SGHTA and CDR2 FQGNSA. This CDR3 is CASSARRGLAGVGEQFF. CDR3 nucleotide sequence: TGTGCCAGCAGCGCGAGAAGGGGACTAGCGGGAGTAGGTGAGCAGTTCTTC.

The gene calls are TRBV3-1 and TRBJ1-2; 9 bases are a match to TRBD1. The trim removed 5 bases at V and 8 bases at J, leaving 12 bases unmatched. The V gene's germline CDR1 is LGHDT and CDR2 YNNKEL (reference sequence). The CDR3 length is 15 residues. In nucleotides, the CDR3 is TGTGCCAGCAGCTCGCGTTCGGGACAGGGTAAAGGCTACACCTTC. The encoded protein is CASSSRSGQGKGYTF.

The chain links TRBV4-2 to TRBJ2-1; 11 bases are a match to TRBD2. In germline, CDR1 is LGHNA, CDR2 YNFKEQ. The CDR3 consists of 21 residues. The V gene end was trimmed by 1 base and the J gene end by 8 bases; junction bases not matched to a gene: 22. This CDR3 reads CASSQVVNSGGGPPSSHEQFF. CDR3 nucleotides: TGTGCCAGCAGCCAAGTGGTTAATAGCGGGGGGGGACCCCCGTCGTCGCATGAGCAGTTCTTC.

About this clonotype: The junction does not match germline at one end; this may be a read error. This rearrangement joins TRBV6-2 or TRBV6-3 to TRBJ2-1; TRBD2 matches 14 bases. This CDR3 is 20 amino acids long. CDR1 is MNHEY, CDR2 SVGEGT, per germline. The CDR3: CASSYPRLAGGTIRLNEQFF. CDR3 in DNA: TGTGCCAGTAGTTACCCCAGACTAGCGGGGGGGACGATACGGTTGAATGAGCAGTTCTTC.

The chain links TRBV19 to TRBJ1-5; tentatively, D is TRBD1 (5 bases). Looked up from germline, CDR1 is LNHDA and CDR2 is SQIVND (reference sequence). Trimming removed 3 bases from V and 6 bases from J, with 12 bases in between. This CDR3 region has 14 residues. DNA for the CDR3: TGTGCCAGTAGTATCCCAGGGAGGGGTCAGCCCCAGCATTTT. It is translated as CASSIPGRGQPQHF. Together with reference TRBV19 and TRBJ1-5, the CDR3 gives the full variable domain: DGGITQSPKYLFRKEGQNVTLSCEQNLNHDAMYWYRQDPGQGLRLIYYSQIVNDFQKGDIAEGYSVSREKKESFPLTVTSAQKNPTAFYLCASSIPGRGQPQHFGDGTRLSIL.

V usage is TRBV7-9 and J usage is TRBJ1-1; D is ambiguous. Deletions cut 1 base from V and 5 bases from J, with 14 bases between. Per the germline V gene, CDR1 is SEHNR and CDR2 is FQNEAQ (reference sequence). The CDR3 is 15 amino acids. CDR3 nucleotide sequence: TGTGCCAGCAGCTTAGATTTACGGGAGAAAACTGAAGCTTTCTTT. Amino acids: CASSLDLREKTEAFF.

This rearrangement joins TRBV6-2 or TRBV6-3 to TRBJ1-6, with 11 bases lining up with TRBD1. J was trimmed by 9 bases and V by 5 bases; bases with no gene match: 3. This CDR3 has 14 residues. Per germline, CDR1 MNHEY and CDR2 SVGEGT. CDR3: CASSGQGAGSPLHF. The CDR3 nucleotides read TGTGCCAGCAGTGGACAGGGGGCGGGTTCACCCCTCCACTTT.

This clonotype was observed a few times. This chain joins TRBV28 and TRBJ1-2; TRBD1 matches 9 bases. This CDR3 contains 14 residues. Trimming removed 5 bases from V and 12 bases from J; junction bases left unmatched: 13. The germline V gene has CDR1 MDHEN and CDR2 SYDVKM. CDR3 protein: CASSETGTGMENTF. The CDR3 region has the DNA TGTGCCAGCAGTGAAACTGGGACAGGGATGGAAAACACCTTC.

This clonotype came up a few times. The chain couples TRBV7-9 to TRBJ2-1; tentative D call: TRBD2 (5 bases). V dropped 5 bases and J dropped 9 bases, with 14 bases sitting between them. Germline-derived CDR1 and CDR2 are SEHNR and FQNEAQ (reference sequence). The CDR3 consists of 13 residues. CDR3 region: CASSPLAIGEQFF. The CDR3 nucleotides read TGTGCCAGCAGCCCCCTAGCTATTGGTGAGCAGTTCTTC. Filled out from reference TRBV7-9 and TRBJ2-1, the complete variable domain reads DTGVSQNPRHKITKRGQNVTFRCDPISEHNRLYWYRQTLGQGPEFLTYFQNEAQLEKSRLLSDRFSAERPKGSFSTLEIQRTEQGDSAMYLCASSPLAIGEQFFGPGTRLTVL.

The CDR3: CASSHSPGTGRLNEQFF. CDR3 nucleotide sequence: TGCGCCAGCAGCCACAGCCCGGGGACCGGACGGCTCAATGAGCAGTTCTTC. The V call is TRBV4-1, the J call TRBJ2-1, with D perhaps given as TRBD1 or TRBD2 (5 bases each). The CDR3 sequence is 17 residues long. Germline lookup yields CDR1 MGHRA and CDR2 YSYEKL. Trimming stripped 3 bases from V and 6 bases from J, with 21 bases between.

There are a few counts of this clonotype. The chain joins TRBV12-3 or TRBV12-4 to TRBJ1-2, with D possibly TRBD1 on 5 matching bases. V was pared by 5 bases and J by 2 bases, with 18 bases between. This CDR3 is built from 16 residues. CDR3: CASSRQPPFTNYGYTF. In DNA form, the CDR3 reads TGTGCCAGCAGTAGACAGCCCCCCTTCACGAACTATGGCTACACCTTC.

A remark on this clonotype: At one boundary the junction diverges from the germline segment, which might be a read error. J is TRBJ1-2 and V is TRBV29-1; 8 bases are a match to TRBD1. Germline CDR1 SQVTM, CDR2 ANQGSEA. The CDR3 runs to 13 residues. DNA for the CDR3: TGCCGCGTTGAAGATCCCAACAGGGGGGGCGACACCTTC. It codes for CRVEDPNRGGDTF.

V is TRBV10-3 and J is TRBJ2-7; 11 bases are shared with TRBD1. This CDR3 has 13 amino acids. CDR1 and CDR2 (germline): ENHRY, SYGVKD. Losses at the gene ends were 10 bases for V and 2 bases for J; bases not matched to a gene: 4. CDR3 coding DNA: TGTGCCACGGGGACAGGGGGTCCCTACGAGCAGTACTTC. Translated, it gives CATGTGGPYEQYF.

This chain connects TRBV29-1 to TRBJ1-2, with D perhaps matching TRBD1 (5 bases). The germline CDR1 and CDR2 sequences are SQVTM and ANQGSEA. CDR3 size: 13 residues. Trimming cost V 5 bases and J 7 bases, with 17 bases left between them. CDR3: CSVHSGRFAGYTF. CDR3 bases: TGCAGCGTTCACTCAGGGCGTTTTGCTGGCTACACCTTC.

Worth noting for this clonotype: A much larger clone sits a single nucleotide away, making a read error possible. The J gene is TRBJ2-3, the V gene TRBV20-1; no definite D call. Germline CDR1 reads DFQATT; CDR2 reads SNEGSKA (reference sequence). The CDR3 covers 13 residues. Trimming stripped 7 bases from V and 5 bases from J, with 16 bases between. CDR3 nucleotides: TGCAGTGTGGTAGAAACGCGCATAGATACGCAGTATTTT. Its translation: CSVVETRIDTQYF.

CDR3 DNA sequence: TGTGCCAGCAGTCTAAGGGGACAGATCTATCATGGCTACACCTTC. Its translation: CASSLRGQIYHGYTF. The V and J genes are TRBV28 and TRBJ1-2; 7 nucleotides agree with TRBD1. The CDR3 contains 15 residues. V shed 5 bases, J shed 6 bases, and the junction held 12 bases outside the gene matches. Germline V CDR1 and CDR2: MDHEN, SYDVKM.

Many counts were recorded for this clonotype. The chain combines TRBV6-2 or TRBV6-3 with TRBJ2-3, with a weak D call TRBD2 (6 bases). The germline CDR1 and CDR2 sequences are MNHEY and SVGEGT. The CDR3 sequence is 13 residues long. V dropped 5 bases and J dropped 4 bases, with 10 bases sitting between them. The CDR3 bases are TGTGCCAGCAGTCTCGGGACTTCAGATACGCAGTATTTT. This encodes CASSLGTSDTQYF.

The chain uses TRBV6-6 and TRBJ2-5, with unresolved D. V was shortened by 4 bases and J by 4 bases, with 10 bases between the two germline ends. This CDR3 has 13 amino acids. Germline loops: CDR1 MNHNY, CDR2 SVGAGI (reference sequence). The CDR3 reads CASSSFLGETQYF. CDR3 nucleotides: TGTGCCAGCAGTTCCTTCTTAGGAGAGACCCAGTACTTC.

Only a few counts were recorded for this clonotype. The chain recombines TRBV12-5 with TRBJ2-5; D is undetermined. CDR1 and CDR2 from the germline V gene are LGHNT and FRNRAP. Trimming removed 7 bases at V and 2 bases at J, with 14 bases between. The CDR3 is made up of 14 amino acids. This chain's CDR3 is CASAAEYKQETQYF. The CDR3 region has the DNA TGTGCTAGTGCCGCAGAATATAAACAAGAGACCCAGTACTTC.

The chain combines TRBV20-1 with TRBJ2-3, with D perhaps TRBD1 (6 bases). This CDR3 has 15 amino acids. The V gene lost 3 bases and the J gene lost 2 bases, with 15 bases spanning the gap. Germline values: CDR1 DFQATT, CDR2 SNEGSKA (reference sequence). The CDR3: CSASPRGTHTDTQYF. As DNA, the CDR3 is TGCAGTGCTAGTCCTAGGGGGACCCACACAGATACGCAGTATTTT.

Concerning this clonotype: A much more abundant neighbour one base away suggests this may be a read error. The CDR3 coding sequence is TGTGCCAGCAGCTCACTCCGGGTCAATGAGCAGTTCTTC. This translates into CASSSLRVNEQFF. The chain uses TRBV7-3 and TRBJ2-1, with D unclear. V was trimmed by 4 bases and J by 6 bases, leaving 10 bases between them. CDR1 is SGHTA and CDR2 is FQGTGA in the germline V gene. The CDR3 extends over 13 amino acids.

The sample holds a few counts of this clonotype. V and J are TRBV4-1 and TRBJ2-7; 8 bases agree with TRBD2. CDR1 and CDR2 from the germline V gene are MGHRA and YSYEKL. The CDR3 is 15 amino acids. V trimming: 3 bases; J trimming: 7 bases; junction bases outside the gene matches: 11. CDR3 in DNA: TGCGCCAGCAGCCAGACCTTTGCGGGAGGTGGAGAGCAGTACTTC. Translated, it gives CASSQTFAGGGEQYF.

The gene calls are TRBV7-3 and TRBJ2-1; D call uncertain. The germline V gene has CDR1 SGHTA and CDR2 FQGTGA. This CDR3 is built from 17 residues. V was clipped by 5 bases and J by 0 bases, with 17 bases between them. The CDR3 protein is CASSLLSSFSSYNEQFF. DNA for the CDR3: TGTGCCAGCAGCCTCCTCAGTAGCTTTAGCTCCTACAATGAGCAGTTCTTC.

The CDR3 bases are TGCAGTGCGTACGGACAGGGAAACTACGAGCAGTACTTC. Protein product: CSAYGQGNYEQYF. The chain carries TRBV20-1 and TRBJ2-7; 8 bases line up with TRBD1. This CDR3 has 13 residues. From germline, CDR1 is DFQATT and CDR2 SNEGSKA (reference sequence). Unmatched junction bases numbered 7, after V lost 6 bases and J lost 3 bases.

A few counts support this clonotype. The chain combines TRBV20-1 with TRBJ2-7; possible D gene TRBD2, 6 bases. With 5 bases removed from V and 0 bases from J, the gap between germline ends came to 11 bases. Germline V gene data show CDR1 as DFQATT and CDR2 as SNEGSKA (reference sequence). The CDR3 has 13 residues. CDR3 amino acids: CSAAGTHSYEQYF. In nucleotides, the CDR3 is TGCAGTGCTGCCGGGACTCACTCCTACGAGCAGTACTTC.

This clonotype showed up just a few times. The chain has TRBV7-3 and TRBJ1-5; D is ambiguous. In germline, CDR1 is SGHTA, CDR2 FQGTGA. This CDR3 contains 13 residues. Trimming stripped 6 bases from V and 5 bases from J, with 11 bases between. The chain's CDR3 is CASSSDPYQPQHF. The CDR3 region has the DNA TGTGCCAGCAGTTCCGATCCCTATCAGCCCCAGCATTTT.

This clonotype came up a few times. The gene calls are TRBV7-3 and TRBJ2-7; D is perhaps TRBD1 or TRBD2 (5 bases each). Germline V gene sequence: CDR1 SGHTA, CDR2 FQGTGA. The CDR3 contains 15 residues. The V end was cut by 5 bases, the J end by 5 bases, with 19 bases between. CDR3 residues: CASSPTGASSNEQYF. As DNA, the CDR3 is TGTGCCAGCAGCCCCACCGGGGCGAGCTCTAACGAGCAGTACTTC.